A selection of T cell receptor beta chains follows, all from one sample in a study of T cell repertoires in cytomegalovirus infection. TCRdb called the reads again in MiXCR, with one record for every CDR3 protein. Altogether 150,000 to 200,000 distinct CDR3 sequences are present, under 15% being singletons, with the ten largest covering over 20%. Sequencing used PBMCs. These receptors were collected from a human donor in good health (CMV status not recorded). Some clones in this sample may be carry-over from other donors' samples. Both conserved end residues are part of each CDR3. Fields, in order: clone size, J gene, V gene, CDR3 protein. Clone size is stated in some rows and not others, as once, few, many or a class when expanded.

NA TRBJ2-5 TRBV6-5 CASTLAGGADTQYF
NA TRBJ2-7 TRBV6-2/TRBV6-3 CASSPSNGEQYF
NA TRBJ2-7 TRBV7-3 CASSLSAGGYEQYF
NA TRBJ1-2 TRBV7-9 CASSFGVEGYTF
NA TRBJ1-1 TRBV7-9 CASSSRGGGNTEAFF
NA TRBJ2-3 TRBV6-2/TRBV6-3 CASSPSGIRTDTQYF
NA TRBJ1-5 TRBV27 CASSLEGIANQPQHF
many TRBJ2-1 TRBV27 CASSSNRDLIYNEQFF
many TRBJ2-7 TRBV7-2 CASSLEGLAGSYEQYF
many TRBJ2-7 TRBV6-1 CASSLGIEQYF
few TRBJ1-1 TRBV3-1 CASSQGKPYTEAFF
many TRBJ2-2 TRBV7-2 CASRPSNTGELFF
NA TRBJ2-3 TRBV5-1 CASSLILAGVSTDTQYF
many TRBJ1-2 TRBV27 CASRTDYYGYTF
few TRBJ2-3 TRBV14 CASSQLNTQYF
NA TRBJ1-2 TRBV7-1 CASSPTGRGTDGYTF
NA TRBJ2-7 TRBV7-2 CASSLVSGEHYEQYF
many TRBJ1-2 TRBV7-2 CASSPFPGTAYGYTF
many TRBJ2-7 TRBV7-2 CASSLGADPRDEQYF
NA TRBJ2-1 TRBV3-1 CASSQGTGDYNEQFF
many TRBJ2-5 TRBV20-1 CSADPGQQETQYF
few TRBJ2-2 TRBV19 CASSSGRPNIGELFF
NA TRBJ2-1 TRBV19 CASSIRTSGVNEQFF
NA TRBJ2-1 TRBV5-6 CASSLGTRDEQFF
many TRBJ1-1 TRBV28 CASKAVNTEAFF
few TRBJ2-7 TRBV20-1 CSARWVGSDEQYF
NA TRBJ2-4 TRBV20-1 CNAPRQGHQYF
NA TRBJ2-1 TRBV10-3 CAISPSGQDHNEQFF
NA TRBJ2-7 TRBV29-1 CSVEGPRTSEGVLYEQYF